The clone carrying this TCR beta chain was counted many times. These data come from a study of Graves' ophthalmopathy and Graves' hyperthyroidism. Being free of ophthalmopathy for 18 months of follow-up defined stable hyperthyroidism. The authors enrolled newly diagnosed hyperthyroidism patients aged 18 to 65 with under 2 months' duration. Among the exclusions were patients with other autoimmune diseases, uncontrolled infections, pregnancy or lactation. RNA served as the template for amplifying TCR beta CDR3 regions. An opening RT-PCR round employed HTBI primers and preceded a second-round multiplex PCR. MiXCR, applied by TCRdb to the multiplex PCR reads, yields one record per CDR3 protein. Of hundreds of thousands of distinct CDR3 sequences in the sample, about 24% were seen once. Sequencing was performed on peripheral blood. The clonotype comes from a woman between 18 and 30 years old with stable Graves' hyperthyroidism. Some clones in this sample may be carry-over from other donors' samples.

CDR3 coding DNA: TGTGCCAGCAGCTTAGGCGGGAGGGCCGGTGAGACCCAGTACTTC. This encodes CASSLGGRAGETQYF. The rearrangement uses TRBV11-3 and TRBJ2-5; TRBD2 matches at 9 bases. The CDR3 runs 15 residues. The V segment lost 1 base and the J segment 5 bases; nucleotides outside the gene matches: 5. CDR1 is SGHNT, CDR2 YENEEA, per germline.